Listed below are T cell receptor beta chains from one sample, sequenced in a study of T-cell memory formation after mild COVID-19. TCRdb ran MiXCR on the 5' RACE reads and lists one entry per CDR3 protein. The data contain around 530,000 distinct CDR3 sequences, about 20% of them singletons. Sequencing was performed on PBMCs or a T cell subset sorted from them (not recorded which). Receptors originate from an adult woman who had mild COVID-19 (a few samples of this study predate the infection). Cell type and time point are not known. CDR3s include the opening cysteine and the closing phenylalanine or tryptophan. The order of the fields is J gene, clone size, V gene, CDR3 protein. For some rows the clone size is stated as once, few or many, or as a class when expanded; others skip it.

>TRBJ1-6|NA|TRBV20-1
CSARPPDRGAGNSPLHF
>TRBJ2-7|NA|TRBV6-5
CASSYSERSYEQYF
>TRBJ2-1|NA|TRBV7-9
CASTHALDNEQFF
>TRBJ2-1|few|TRBV7-8
CASSLVLAGGGNEQFF
>TRBJ1-2|NA|TRBV3-1
CASSQGWQGAVYGYTF
>TRBJ1-2|NA|TRBV29-1
CSVTNRGPNYGYTF
>TRBJ1-2|NA|TRBV4-2
CGSSQENGYGYTF
>TRBJ1-1|NA|TRBV5-4
CASSLPGQENTEAFF
>TRBJ2-2|many|TRBV10-3
CAIRDSPTGELFF
>TRBJ1-3|NA|TRBV5-6
CASSLRGQGNTIYF
>TRBJ1-4|few|TRBV18
CASSPPRATNEKLFF
>TRBJ2-7|NA|TRBV4-3
CASSQDLAGVNYEQYF
>TRBJ2-3|few|TRBV9
CASSATSGVDTQYF
>TRBJ1-1|few|TRBV18
CASSPGPGGYTEAFF
>TRBJ1-1|NA|TRBV5-1
CASGQSVPSTEAFF
>TRBJ1-2|NA|TRBV6-1
CASSYRGKDSYGYTF
>TRBJ2-3|few|TRBV7-2
CASSLALLDTRNTQYF
>TRBJ1-2|few|TRBV4-3
CASSQGRPDRYGYTF
>TRBJ2-2|once|TRBV2
CASSRQGGTGELFF
>TRBJ2-3|few|TRBV24-1
CATSDQGLAGVTDTQYF
>TRBJ2-1|NA|TRBV9
CASNQRGAYNEQFF
>TRBJ1-2|NA|TRBV4-1
CASSQSREGLNYGYTF
>TRBJ2-3|few|TRBV5-1
CASSLESVTDTQYF
>TRBJ2-7|few|TRBV5-1
CASSLGTVRYEQYF
>TRBJ2-7|NA|TRBV7-2
CASSSRQGVEQYF
>TRBJ2-7|NA|TRBV5-1
CASSSQRQRPYEQYF
>TRBJ2-6|NA|TRBV5-1
CASSTLSAGANVLTF
>TRBJ2-6|few|TRBV20-1
CSARDPGGVNVLTF
>TRBJ1-2|few|TRBV3-1
CASSQDGLRTPYGYTF
>TRBJ2-2|NA|TRBV12-3/TRBV12-4
CATQRGGNTGELFF
>TRBJ2-7|NA|TRBV20-1
CSARQGGSYEQYF
>TRBJ2-1|NA|TRBV24-1
CATSDPGTSEGYNEQFF
>TRBJ2-7|NA|TRBV5-1
CASSIRQGAYEQYF
>TRBJ1-1|few|TRBV7-6
CASSLGPSPTEAFF
>TRBJ1-3|NA|TRBV24-1
CATRGRDVGF
>TRBJ2-3|NA|TRBV29-1
CSVESGGGTDTQYF
>TRBJ2-1|NA|TRBV19
CASSRGRPTLLYNEQFF
>TRBJ2-3|NA|TRBV12-3/TRBV12-4
CASSFLGEGRDTQYF
>TRBJ2-7|few|TRBV18
CASSPRQGEIYEQYF
>TRBJ2-1|few|TRBV27
CASVGLAGDVGSGNEQFF
>TRBJ1-1|NA|TRBV11-3
CASSIQGAKDTEAFF
>TRBJ2-5|NA|TRBV7-9
CASRRGYRGDERDTQYF
>TRBJ2-7|few|TRBV3-1
CASSQEEGPSSYEQYF